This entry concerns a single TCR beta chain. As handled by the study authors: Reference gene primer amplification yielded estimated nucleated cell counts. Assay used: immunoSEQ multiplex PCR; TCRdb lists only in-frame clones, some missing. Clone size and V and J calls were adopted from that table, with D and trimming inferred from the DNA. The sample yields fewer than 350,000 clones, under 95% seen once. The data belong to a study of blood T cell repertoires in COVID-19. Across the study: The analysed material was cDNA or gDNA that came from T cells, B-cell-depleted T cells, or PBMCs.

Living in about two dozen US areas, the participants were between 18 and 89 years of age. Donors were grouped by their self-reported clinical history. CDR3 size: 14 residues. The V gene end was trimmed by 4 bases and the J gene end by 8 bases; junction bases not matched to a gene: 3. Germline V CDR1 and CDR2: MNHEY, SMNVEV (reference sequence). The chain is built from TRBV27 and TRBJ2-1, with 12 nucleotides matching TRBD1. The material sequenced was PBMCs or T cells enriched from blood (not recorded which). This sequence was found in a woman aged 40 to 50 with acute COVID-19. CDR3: CASSWDRGLYEQFF. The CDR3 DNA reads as TGTGCCAGCAGTTGGGACAGGGGGCTCTATGAGCAGTTCTTC.